This TCR beta chain comes out of a study of patients and donors after allogeneic stem cell transplantation. This clonotype was found many times. V was shortened by 4 bases and J by 4 bases, with 17 bases between the two germline ends. The CDR3 loop spans 16 amino acids. Germline CDR1 reads MGHRA; CDR2 reads YSYEKL. TCRdb redid the calling of the RT-PCR reads with MiXCR, one entry per CDR3 protein. The data contain about 960,000 distinct CDR3 sequences, more than 15% of them singletons. The source of this sequence is a human donor who was either an allogeneic HSCT recipient or a stem cell or donor lymphocyte infusion donor (not recorded which). It is not recorded whose cells these are; they may come from a transplant donor. The sequencing sample was made of blood, either unsorted or a sorted T cell fraction (not recorded which). This chain joins TRBV4-1 and TRBJ2-1, with D perhaps assigned TRBD1 or TRBD2 (5 bases each). CDR3 DNA sequence: TGCGCCAGCAGCCCAGTGGGTCTAGCAGGGTACAATGAGCAGTTCTTC. Its translation: CASSPVGLAGYNEQFF.